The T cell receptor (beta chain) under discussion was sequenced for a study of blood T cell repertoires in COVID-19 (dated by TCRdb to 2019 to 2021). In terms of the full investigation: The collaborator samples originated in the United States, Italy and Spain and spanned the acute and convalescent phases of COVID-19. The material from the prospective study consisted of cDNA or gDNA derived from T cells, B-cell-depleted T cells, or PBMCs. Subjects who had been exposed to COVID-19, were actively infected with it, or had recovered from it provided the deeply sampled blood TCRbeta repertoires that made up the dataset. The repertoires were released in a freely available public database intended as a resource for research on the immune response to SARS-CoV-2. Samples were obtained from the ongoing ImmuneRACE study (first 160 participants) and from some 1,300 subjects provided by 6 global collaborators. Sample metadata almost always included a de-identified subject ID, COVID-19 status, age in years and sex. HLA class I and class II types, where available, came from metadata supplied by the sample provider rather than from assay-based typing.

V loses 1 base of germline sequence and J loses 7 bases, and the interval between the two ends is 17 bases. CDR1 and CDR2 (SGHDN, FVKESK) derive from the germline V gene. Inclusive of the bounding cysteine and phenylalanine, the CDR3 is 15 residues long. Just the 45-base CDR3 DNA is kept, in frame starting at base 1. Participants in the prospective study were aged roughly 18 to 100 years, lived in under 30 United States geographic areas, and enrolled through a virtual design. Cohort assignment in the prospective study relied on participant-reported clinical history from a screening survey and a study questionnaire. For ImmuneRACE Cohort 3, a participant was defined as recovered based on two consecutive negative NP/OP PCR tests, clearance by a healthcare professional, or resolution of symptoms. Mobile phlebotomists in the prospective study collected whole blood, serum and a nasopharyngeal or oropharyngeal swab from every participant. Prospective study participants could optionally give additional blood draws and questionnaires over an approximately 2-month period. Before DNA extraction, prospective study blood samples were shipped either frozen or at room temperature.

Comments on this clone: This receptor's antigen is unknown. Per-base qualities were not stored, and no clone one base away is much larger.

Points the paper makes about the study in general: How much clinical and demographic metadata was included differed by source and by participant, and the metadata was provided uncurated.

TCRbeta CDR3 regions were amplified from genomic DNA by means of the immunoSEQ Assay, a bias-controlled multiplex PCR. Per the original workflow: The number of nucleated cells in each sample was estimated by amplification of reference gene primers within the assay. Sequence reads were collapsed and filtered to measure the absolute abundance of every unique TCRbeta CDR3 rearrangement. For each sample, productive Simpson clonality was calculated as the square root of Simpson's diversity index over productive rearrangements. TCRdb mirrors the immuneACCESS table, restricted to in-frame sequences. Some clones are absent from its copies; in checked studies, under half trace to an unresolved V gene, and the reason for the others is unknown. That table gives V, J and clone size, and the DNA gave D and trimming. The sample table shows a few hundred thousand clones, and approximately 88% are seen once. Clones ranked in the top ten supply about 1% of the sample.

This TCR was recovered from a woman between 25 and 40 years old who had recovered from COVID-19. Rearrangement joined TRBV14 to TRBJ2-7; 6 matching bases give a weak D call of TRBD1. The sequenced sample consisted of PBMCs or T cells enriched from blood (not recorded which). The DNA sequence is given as TGTGCCAGCAGCCAAGGGACCACAGGGACGGGGGAGCAGTACTTC. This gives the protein CASSQGTTGTGEQYF.